This T cell receptor (beta chain) is drawn from a study of beta chain features in type 1 diabetes. Study results and caveats: There was a moderate but significant shortening of TCRB CDR3s in all four CD4+ subsets of Type 1 diabetes patients.

A few counts support this clone. What it recognizes is unknown. All of the isolated RNA was reverse transcribed, so expressed TCRB transcripts were sequenced. Clones were read by immunoSEQ multiplex PCR, and TCRdb kept only the in-frame ones, dropping some. The sample consists of 300,000 to 450,000 clones, over 8.5% of them appearing once. CDR3 length: 15 amino acids. Germline CDR1 is MNHEY and CDR2 is SVGAGI. V was trimmed by 2 bases and J by 5 bases, leaving 13 bases between them. This TCR was recovered from a man aged 25 to 40 with type 1 diabetes. The J gene is TRBJ1-5, the V gene TRBV6-5; D may be TRBD1 (6 bases). The source material was central memory CD4+ T cells from blood. The chain's CDR3 is CASSYQGGKDQPQHF. In DNA, the CDR3 is TGTGCCAGCAGTTACCAAGGGGGGAAGGATCAGCCCCAGCATTTT.